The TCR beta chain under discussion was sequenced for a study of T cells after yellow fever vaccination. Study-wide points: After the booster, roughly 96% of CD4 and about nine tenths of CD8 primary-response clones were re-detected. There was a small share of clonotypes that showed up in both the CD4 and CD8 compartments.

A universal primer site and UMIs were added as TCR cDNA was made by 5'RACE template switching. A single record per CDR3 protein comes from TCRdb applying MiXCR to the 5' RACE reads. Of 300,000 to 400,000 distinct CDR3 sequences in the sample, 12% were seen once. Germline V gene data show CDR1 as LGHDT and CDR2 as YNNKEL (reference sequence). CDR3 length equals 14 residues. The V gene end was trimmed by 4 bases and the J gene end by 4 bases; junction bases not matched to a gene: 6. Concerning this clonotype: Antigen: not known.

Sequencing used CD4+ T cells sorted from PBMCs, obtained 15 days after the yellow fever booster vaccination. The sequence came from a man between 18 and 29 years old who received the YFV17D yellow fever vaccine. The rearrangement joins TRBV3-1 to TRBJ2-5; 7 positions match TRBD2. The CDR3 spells CASSLAGDRETQYF. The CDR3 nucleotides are TGTGCCAGCAGCCTCGCGGGGGACCGAGAGACCCAGTACTTC.